This T cell receptor (beta chain) is from a study of blood T cell repertoires in COVID-19. Measured with immunoSEQ multiplex PCR; TCRdb has only the in-frame clones, and not every one. The sample carries around 140,000 clones, over 80% recorded once. The CDR3 is made up of 17 amino acids. Germline lookup yields CDR1 MDHEN and CDR2 SYDVKM. Trimming removed 2 bases from V and 3 bases from J, with 20 bases in between. Input material: PBMCs or T cells enriched from blood (not recorded which). The V call is TRBV28, the J call TRBJ2-7, with D perhaps TRBD2 (5 bases). The sequence was obtained from a man between 60 and 70 years old who had recovered from COVID-19. CDR3 sequence reads: CASSLIGTTSSRYEQYF. CDR3 DNA: TGTGCCAGCAGTTTAATAGGAACAACTAGTTCTCGCTACGAGCAGTACTTC. Using reference TRBV28 and TRBJ2-7 for the parts outside the CDR3, the full variable domain is DVKVTQSSRYLVKRTGEKVFLECVQDMDHENMFWYRQDPGLGLRLIYFSYDVKMKEKGDIPEGYSVSREKKERFSLILESASTNQTSMYLCASSLIGTTSSRYEQYFGPGTRLTVT.